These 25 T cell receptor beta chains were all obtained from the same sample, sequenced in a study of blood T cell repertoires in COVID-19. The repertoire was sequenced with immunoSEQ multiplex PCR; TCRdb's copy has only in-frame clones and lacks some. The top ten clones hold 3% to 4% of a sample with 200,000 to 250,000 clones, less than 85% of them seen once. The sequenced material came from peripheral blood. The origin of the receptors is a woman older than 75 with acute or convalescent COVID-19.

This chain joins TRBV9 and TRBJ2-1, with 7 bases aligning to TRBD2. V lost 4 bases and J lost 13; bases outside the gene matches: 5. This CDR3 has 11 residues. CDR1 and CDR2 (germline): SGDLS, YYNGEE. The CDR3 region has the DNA TGTGCCAGCAGCCCGGGGGGACCTCAGTTCTTC. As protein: CASSPGGPQFF.

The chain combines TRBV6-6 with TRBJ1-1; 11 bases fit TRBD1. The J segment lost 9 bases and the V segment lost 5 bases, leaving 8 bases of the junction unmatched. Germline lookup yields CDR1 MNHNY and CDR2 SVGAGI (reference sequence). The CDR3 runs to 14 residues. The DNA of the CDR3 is TGTGCCAGCAGTACGGGACAGGGGGGCCGTAAAGCTTTCTTT. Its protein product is CASSTGQGGRKAFF.

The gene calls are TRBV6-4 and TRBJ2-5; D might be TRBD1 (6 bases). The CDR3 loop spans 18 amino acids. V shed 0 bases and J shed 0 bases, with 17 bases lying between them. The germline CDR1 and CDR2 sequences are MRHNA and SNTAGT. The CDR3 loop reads CASSDSSPKDRYQETQYF. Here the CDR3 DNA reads TGTGCCAGCAGTGACTCTTCCCCCAAAGACAGGTACCAAGAGACCCAGTACTTC.

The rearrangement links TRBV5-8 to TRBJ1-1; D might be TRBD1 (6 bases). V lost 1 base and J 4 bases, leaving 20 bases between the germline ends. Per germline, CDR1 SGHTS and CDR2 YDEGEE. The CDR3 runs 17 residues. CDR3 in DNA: TGTGCCAGCAGCTTGAAGTGGGGGCAAGGGGCTGGCACTGAAGCTTTCTTT. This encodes CASSLKWGQGAGTEAFF.

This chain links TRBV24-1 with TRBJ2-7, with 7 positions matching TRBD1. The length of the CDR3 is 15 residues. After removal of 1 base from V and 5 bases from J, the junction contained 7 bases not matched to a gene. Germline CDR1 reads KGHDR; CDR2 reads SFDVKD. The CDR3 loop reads CATSDFSGGRNEQYF. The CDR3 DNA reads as TGTGCCACCAGTGATTTTTCAGGGGGAAGGAACGAGCAGTACTTC.

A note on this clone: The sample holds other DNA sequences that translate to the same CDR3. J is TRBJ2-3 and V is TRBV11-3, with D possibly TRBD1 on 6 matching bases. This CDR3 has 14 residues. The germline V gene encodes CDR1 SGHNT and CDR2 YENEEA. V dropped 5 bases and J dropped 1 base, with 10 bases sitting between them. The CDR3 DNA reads TGTGCCAGCAGCCGCCACAGGGGCACAGATACGCAGTATTTT. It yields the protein CASSRHRGTDTQYF.

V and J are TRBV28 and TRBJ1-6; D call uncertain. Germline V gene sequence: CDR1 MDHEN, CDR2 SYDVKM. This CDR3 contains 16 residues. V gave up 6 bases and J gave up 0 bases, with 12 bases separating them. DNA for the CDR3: TGTGCCAGCAGCATAGACTTTCGCTCCTATAATTCACCCCTCCACTTT. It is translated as CASSIDFRSYNSPLHF.

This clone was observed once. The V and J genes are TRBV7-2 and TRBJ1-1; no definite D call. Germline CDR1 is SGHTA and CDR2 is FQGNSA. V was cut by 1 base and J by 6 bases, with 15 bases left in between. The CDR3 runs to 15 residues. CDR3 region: CASSLVGGRVAEAFF. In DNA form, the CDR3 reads TGTGCCAGCAGCTTAGTAGGTGGGCGGGTCGCTGAAGCTTTCTTT.

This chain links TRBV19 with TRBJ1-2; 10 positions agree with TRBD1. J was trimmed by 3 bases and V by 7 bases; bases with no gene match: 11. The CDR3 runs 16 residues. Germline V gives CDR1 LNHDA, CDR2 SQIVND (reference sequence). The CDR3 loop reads CASTPSGTGVDYGYTF. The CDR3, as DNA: TGTGCCAGTACCCCTTCTGGGACAGGGGTTGACTATGGCTACACCTTC. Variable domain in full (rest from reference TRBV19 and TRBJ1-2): DGGITQSPKYLFRKEGQNVTLSCEQNLNHDAMYWYRQDPGQGLRLIYYSQIVNDFQKGDIAEGYSVSREKKESFPLTVTSAQKNPTAFYLCASTPSGTGVDYGYTFGSGTRLTVV.

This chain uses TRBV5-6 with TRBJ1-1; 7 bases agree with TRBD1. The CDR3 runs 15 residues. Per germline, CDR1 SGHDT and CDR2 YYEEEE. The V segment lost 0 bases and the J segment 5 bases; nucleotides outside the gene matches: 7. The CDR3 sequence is CASSLVEGAGTEAFF. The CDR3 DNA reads TGTGCCAGCAGCTTGGTGGAGGGGGCAGGTACTGAAGCTTTCTTT. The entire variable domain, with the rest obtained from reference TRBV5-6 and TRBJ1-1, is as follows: DAGVTQSPTHLIKTRGQQVTLRCSPKSGHDTVSWYQQALGQGPQFIFQYYEEEERQRGNFPDRFSGHQFPNYSSELNVNALLLGDSALYLCASSLVEGAGTEAFFGQGTRLTVV.

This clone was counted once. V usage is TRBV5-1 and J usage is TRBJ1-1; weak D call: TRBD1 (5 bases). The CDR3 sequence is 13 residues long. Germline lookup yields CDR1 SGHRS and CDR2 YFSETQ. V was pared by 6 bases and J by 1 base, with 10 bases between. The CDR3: CASNAGPNTEAFF. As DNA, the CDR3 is TGCGCCAGCAATGCGGGGCCGAACACTGAAGCTTTCTTT.

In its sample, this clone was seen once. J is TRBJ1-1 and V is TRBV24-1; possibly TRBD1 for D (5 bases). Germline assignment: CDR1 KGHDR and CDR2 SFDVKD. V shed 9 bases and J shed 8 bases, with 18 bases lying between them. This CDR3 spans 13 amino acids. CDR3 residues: CATRQGLTGEAFF. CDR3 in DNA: TGTGCCACCCGCCAGGGACTTACGGGGGAAGCTTTCTTT.

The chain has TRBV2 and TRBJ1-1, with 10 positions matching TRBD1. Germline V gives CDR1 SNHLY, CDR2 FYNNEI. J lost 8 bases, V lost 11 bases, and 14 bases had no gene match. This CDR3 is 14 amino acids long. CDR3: CAGGQGSSRGEAFF. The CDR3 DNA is TGTGCCGGGGGACAGGGGTCCTCTAGGGGGGAAGCTTTCTTT.

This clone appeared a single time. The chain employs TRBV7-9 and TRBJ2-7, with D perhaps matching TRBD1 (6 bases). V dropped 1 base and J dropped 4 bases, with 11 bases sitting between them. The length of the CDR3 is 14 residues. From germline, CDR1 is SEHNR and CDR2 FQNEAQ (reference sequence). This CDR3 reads CASSLDGRGYEQYF. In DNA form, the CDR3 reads TGTGCCAGCAGCTTAGACGGCAGGGGATACGAGCAGTACTTC.

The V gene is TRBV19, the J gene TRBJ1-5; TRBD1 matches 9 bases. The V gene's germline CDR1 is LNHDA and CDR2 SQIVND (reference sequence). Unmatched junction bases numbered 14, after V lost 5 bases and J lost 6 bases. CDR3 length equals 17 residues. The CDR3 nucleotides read TGTGCCAGTAGTCCTACCCCGACAGGGGGGAGGGGTCAGCCCCAGCATTTT. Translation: CASSPTPTGGRGQPQHF.

The CDR3 sequence: CAGDSSPPRGYTF. The CDR3 bases are TGTGCCGGCGACAGTTCTCCCCCTCGGGGCTACACCTTC. This chain connects TRBV28 to TRBJ1-2, with a tentative D call TRBD1 (5 bases). Germline V gene lookup returns CDR1 MDHEN and CDR2 SYDVKM. The CDR3 sequence is 13 residues long. V was trimmed by 11 bases and J by 8 bases, leaving 21 bases between them.

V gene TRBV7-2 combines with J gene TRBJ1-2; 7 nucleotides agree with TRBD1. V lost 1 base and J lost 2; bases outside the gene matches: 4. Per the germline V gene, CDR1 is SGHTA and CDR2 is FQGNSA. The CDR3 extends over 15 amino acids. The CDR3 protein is CASSLEQGGNYGYTF. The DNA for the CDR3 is TGTGCCAGCAGCTTAGAGCAGGGGGGCAACTATGGCTACACCTTC.

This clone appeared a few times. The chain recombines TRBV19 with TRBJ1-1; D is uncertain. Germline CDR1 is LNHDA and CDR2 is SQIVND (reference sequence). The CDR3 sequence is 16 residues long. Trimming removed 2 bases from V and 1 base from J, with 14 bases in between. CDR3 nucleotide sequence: TGTGCCAGTAGTATATGGTCGGGAGGCGGGAACACTGAAGCTTTCTTT. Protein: CASSIWSGGGNTEAFF.

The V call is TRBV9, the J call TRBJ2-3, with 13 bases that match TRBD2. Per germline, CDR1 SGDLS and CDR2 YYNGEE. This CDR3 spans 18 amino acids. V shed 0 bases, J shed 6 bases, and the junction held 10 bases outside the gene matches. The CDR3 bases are TGTGCCAGCAGCGTAGGGGGGACTAGCGGGGCCCCGGGGGATACGCAGTATTTT. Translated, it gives CASSVGGTSGAPGDTQYF.

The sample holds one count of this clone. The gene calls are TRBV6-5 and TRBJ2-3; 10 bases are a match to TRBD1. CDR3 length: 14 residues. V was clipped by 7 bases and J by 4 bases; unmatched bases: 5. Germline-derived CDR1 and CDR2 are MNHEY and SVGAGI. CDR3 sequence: CASIRDRGSDTQYF. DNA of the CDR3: TGTGCCAGCATCCGGGACAGGGGTTCAGATACGCAGTATTTT.

The CDR3 spells CASSQGQRFSGNTIYF. The CDR3 nucleotides read TGTGCCAGCAGCCAGGGACAGCGCTTCTCTGGAAACACCATATATTTT. The chain recombines TRBV5-5 with TRBJ1-3; 7 nucleotides line up with TRBD1. The V segment lost 4 bases and the J segment 0 bases; nucleotides outside the gene matches: 7. Germline V gene lookup returns CDR1 SGHKS and CDR2 YYEKEE (reference sequence). The CDR3 runs to 16 residues.

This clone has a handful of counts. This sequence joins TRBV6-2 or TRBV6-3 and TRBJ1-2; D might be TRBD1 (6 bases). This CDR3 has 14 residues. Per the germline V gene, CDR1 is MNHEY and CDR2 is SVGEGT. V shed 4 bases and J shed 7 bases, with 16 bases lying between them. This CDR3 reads CASSFLQGASGYTF. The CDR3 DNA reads TGTGCCAGCAGTTTCTTACAGGGCGCCAGTGGCTACACCTTC.

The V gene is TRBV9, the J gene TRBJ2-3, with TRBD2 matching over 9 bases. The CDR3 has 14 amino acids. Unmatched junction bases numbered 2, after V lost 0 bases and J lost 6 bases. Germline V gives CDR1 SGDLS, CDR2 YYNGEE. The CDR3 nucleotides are TGTGCCAGCAGCGTAGTAGCGGGGGCGGATACGCAGTATTTT. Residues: CASSVVAGADTQYF.

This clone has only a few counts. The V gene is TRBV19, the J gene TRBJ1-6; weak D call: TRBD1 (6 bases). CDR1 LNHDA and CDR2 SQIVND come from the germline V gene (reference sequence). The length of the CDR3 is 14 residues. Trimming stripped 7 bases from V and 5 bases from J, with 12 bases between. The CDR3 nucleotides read TGTGCCAGTACCGGTACAGGGAATAATTCACCCCTCCACTTT. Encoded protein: CASTGTGNNSPLHF.

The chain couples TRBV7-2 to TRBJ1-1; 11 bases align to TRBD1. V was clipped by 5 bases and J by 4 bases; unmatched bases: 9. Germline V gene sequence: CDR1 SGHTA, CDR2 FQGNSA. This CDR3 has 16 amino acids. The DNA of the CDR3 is TGTGCCAGCAGCCCCGGACAGGGGGCCTTAGGCACTGAAGCTTTCTTT. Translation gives CASSPGQGALGTEAFF. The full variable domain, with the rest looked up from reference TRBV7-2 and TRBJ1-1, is GAGVSQSPSNKVTEKGKDVELRCDPISGHTALYWYRQSLGQGLEFLIYFQGNSAPDKSGLPSDRFSAERTGGSVSTLTIQRTQQEDSAVYLCASSPGQGALGTEAFFGQGTRLTVV.